This T cell receptor beta chain was identified in a study of blood T cell repertoires in COVID-19. Background on the study: PBMCs, B-cell-depleted T cells, or T cells provided the cDNA or gDNA that made up the material.

As processed by the authors: From reference gene primer amplification, estimates of nucleated cell counts were derived. Sequencing was performed with immunoSEQ multiplex PCR; in TCRdb, only in-frame clones are kept and a portion is missing. V and J calls plus clone size are reproduced from that table; the DNA served to infer D and trimming. The sample records tens of thousands of clones, 75% to 90% being singletons. The CDR3 sequence is 15 residues long. V shed 5 bases and J 2 bases; nucleotides not matched to a gene: 3. The germline gives CDR1 SGHTA, CDR2 FQGTGA. The Seattle patients joined while their infection was active and were tracked longitudinally afterward.

The sequencing sample was made of peripheral blood. The sequence was obtained from a man in his 60s with COVID-19, enrolled during active disease. This rearrangement joins TRBV7-3 to TRBJ2-3; TRBD2 matches at 11 bases. The CDR3 DNA reads TGTGCCAGCAGCGCGACTAGCGGGGTCACAGATACGCAGTATTTT. Translating gives CASSATSGVTDTQYF.